This TCR beta chain was observed in a study of CD8+ T cells in alopecia areata. Trimming stripped 7 bases from V and 8 bases from J, with 17 bases between. Germline assignment: CDR1 SQVTM and CDR2 ANQGSEA. The CDR3 totals 12 residues. The treatment: oral pan-JAK inhibitor, 5-10 mg twice daily. Extracted from the samples, RNA was reverse transcribed into cDNA to serve as the sequencing template. Sequencing used immunoSEQ multiplex PCR; TCRdb keeps in-frame clones, though not all of them. The data contain some 120,000 clones, around 60% of them seen just once; the ten biggest clones take up 4.5% to 6%. The TCR originated in a human donor with alopecia areata. The gene calls are TRBV29-1 and TRBJ1-2; possible D gene TRBD1, 6 bases. The sample consisted of CD4+ T cells sorted from blood, taken at week 4, from a patient treated with tofacitinib. CDR3 residues: CSAPTGGYGYTF. The CDR3 nucleotides read TGCAGCGCTCCGACAGGAGGGTACGGCTACACCTTC.